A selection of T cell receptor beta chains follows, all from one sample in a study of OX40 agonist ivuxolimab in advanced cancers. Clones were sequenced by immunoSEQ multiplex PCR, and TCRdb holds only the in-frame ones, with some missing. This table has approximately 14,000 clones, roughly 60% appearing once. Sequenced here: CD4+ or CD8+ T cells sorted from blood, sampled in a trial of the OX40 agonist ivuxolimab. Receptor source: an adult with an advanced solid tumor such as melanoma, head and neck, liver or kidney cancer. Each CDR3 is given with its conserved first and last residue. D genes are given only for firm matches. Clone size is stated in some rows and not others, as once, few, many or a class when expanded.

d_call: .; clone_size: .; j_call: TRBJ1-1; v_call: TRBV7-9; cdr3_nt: TGTGCCAGCAGCCGTGGGGCGTTTGAAGCTTTCTTT; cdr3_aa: CASSRGAFEAFF
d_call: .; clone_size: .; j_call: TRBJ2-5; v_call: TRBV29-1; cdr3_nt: TGCAGCGTCTCTCCCCGGGCCTTCCAAGAGACCCAGTACTTC; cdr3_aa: CSVSPRAFQETQYF
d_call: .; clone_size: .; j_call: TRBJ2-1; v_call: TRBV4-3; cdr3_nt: TGCGCCAGCAGCCAAGATAGGGGGGGGGTCTACAATGAGCAGTTCTTC; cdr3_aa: CASSQDRGGVYNEQFF
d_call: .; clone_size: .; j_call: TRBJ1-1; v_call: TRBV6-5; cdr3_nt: TGTGCCAGCAGTTACTCGATCCAGGGAGGGACTGAAGCTTTCTTT; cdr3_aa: CASSYSIQGGTEAFF
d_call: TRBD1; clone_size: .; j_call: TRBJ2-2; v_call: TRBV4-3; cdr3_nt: TGCGCCAGCAGCCAGGACAGGATGAATACCGGGGAGCTGTTTTTT; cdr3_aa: CASSQDRMNTGELFF
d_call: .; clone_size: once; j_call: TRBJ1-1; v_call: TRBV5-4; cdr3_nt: TGTGCCAGCAGCACTACCAGGCTCATGAACACTGAAGCTTTCTTT; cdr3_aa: CASSTTRLMNTEAFF
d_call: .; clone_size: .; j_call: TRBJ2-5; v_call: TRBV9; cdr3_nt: TGTGCCAGCAGCGTGGCCAGCCAGGAGACCCAGTACTTC; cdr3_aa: CASSVASQETQYF
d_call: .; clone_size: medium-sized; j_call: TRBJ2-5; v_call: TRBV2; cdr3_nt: TGTGCCAGCAGTGAAGTGGCAGATCTAGAGACCCAGTACTTC; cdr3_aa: CASSEVADLETQYF
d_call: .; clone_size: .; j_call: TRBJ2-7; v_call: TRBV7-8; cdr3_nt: TGTGCCAGCAGCTTAGACGACGGCAGCTCCTACGAGCAGTACTTC; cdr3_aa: CASSLDDGSSYEQYF
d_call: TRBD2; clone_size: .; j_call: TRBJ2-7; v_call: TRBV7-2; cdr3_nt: TGTGCCAGCAGCTTATTACCGGGACTACCCTACGAGCAGTACTTC; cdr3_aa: CASSLLPGLPYEQYF
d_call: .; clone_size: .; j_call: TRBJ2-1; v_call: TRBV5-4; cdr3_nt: TGTGCCAGCTGTTCGGACACACACAATGAGCAGTTCTTC; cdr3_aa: CASCSDTHNEQFF
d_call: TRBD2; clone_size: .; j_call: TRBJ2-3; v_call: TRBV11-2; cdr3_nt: TGTGCCAGCAGCTTACTAGCGGGGGGCGCAGATACGCAGTATTTT; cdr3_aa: CASSLLAGGADTQYF
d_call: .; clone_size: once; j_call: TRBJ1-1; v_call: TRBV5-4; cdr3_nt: TGTGCCAGCAGGGTACTGGGGTTTAACACTGAAGCTTTCTTT; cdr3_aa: CASRVLGFNTEAFF
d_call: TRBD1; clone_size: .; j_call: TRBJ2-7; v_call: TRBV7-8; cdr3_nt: TGTGCCAGCACCCACAGGGGGCCCTACGAGCAGTACTTC; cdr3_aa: CASTHRGPYEQYF
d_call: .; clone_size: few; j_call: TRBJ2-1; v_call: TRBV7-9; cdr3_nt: TGTGCCAGCTCCCAGGGGCAGTTCTTC; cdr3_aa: CASSQGQFF
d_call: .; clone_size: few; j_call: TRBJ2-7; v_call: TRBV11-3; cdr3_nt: TGTGCCAGCAGCCTCGACTTCTACGAGCAGTACTTC; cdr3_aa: CASSLDFYEQYF
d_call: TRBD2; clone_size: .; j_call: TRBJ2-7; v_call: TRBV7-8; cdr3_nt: TGTGCCAGCAGCTTAGCCCCTCCTAGCGGGGCGACCTACGAGCAGTACTTC; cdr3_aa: CASSLAPPSGATYEQYF
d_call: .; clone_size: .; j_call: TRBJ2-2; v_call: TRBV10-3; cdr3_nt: TGTGCCATCAGTGGAAGGGAGCTGGGGACCACCGGGGAGCTGTTTTTT; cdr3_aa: CAISGRELGTTGELFF
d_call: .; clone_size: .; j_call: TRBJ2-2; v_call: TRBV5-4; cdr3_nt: TGTGCCAGCAGCTTGGCAGTGATTGGGGCTTCCGGGGAGCTGTTTTTT; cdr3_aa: CASSLAVIGASGELFF
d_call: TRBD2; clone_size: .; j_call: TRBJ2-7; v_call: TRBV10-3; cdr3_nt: TGTGCCATCAGTGAGGGACGGGAGGCCTACGAGCAGTACTTC; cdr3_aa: CAISEGREAYEQYF
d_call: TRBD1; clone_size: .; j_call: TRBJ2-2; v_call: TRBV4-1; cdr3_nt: TGCGCCAGCAGCCAACCACAGGGGGCCGGGGAGCTGTTTTTT; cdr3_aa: CASSQPQGAGELFF
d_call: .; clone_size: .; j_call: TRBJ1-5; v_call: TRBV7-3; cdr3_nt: TGTGCCAGCAGCTTAGGAGGGCATCAGCCCCAGCATTTT; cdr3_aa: CASSLGGHQPQHF
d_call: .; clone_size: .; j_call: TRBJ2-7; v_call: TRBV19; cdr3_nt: TGTGCCAGTAGTATTGGGGAAGAGACCTACGAGCAGTACTTC; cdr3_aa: CASSIGEETYEQYF
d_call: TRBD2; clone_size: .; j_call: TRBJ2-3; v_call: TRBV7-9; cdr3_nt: TGTGCCAGCCGCGGGGGGCCGAGAGATACGCAGTATTTT; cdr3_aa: CASRGGPRDTQYF
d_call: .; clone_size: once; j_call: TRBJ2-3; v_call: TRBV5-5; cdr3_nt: TGTGCCAGCAGCCCCCGGGACTCAGATACGCAGTATTTT; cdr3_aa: CASSPRDSDTQYF
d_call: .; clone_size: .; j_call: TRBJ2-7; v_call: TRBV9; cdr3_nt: TGTGCCAGCAGCGCCCAGCCGGGACATGCCTACGAGCAGTACTTC; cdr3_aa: CASSAQPGHAYEQYF
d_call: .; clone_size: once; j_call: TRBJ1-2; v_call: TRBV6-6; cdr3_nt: TGTGCCAGCAGTTACTCGACGGCCGGGGGCTACACCTTC; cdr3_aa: CASSYSTAGGYTF
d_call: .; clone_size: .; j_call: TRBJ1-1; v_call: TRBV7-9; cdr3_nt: TGTGCCAGCAGCGACCGACAGGACACTGAAGCTTTCTTT; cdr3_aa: CASSDRQDTEAFF
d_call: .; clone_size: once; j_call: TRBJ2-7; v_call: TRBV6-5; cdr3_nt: TGTGCCAGCAGTTACTACAGGGACTACGAGCAGTACTTC; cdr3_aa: CASSYYRDYEQYF
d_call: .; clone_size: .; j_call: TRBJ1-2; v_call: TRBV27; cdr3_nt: TGTGCCAGCAGTCCCCGGGGCTCGAACTATGGCTACACCTTC; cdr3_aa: CASSPRGSNYGYTF
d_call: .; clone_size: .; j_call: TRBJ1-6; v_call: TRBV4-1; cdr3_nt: TGCGCCAGCAGCCAAGATCAGGGGAATTCACCCCTCCACTTT; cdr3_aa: CASSQDQGNSPLHF
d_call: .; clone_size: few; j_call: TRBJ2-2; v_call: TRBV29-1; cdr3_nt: TGCAGCGTTCTGGGATCCACCGGGGAGCTGTTTTTT; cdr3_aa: CSVLGSTGELFF
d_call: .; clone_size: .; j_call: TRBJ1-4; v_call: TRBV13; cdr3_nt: TGTGCCAGCAGCTTTTCATGGAATGAAAAACTGTTTTTT; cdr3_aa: CASSFSWNEKLFF
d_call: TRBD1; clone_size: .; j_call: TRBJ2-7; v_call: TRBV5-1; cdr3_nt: TGCGCCAGCAGCTTGAAACAGGGGTATGAGCAGTACTTC; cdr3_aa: CASSLKQGYEQYF
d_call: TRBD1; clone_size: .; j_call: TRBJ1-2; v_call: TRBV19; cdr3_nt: TGTGCCAGTAGTATAGCCCTGACAGGGAATAATGGCTACACCTTC; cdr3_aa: CASSIALTGNNGYTF
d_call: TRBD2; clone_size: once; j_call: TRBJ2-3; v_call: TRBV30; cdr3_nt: TGTGCCTGGAGTGTTGGAGCGGGGCCAGATACGCAGTATTTT; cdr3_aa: CAWSVGAGPDTQYF
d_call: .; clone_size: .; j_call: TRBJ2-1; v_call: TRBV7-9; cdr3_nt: TGTGCCAGCAGCTTAAGTGGGCTGGATGAGCAGTTCTTC; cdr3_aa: CASSLSGLDEQFF
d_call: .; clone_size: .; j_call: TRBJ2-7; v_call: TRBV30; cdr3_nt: TGTGCCTGGGGGGACACTTACGAGCAGTACTTC; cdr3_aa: CAWGDTYEQYF
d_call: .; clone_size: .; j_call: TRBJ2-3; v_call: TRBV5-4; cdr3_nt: TGTGCCAGCAGCTTAAACACAGATACGCAGTATTTT; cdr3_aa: CASSLNTDTQYF
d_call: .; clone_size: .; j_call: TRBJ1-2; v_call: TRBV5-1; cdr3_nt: TGCGCCAGCAGCTTGTACAGCAACTATGGCTACACCTTC; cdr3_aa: CASSLYSNYGYTF
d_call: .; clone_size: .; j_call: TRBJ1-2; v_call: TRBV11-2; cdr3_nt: TGTGCCAGCAGCTTAGATCTCGGACCGGGGGGAGGCTACACCTTC; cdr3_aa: CASSLDLGPGGGYTF
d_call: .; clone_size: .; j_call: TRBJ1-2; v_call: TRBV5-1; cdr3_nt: TGCGCCAGCAGCTTGGAGGGGCTTCGGAGCTATGGCTACACCTTC; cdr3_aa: CASSLEGLRSYGYTF
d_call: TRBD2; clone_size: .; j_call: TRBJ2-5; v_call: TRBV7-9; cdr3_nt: TGTGCCAGCAGCCCCGGGAGGGGACAAGAGACCCAGTACTTC; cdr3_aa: CASSPGRGQETQYF
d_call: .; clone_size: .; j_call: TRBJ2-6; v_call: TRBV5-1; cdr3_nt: TGCGCCAGCAGCTTTTCGTCAGGGAGCTCTGGGGCCAACGTCCTGACTTTC; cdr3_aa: CASSFSSGSSGANVLTF
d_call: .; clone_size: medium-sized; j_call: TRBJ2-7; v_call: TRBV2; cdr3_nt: TGTGCCAGCAGTGAAGCGCTTGAGACACACTCCTACGAGCAGTACTTC; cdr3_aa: CASSEALETHSYEQYF
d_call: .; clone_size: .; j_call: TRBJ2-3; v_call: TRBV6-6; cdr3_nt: TGTGCCAGCAGTTACAGGGCCTTGGATACGCAGTATTTT; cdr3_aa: CASSYRALDTQYF
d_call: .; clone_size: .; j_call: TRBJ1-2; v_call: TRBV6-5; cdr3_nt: TGTGCCAGCAGTTACTCGAGGCAGAACTATGGCTACACCTTC; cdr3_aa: CASSYSRQNYGYTF
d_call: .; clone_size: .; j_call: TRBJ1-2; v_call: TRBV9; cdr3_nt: TGTGCCAGCAGCGTTCACTTAGGGGCGGACAATCACGATTATGGCTACACCTTC; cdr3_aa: CASSVHLGADNHDYGYTF
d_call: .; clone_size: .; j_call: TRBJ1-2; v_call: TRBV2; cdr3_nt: TGTGCCAGCAGTTGGCAATCGTACACCTTC; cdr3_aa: CASSWQSYTF
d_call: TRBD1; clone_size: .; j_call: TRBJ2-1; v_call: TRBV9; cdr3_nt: TGTGCCAGCAGCGTATCAGGGGGCGCGGGCAATGAGCAGTTCTTC; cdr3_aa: CASSVSGGAGNEQFF
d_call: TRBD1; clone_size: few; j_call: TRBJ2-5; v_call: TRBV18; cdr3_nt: TGTGCCAGCTCACCACCGGGGACAGAACAAGAGACCCAGTACTTC; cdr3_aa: CASSPPGTEQETQYF
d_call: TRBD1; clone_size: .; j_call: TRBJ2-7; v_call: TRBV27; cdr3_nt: TGTGCCAGCAGTTTATCCGGACAGGGGGAGGGGGAGCAGTACTTC; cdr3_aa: CASSLSGQGEGEQYF
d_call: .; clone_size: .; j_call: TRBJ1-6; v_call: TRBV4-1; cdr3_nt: TGCGCCAGCAGCCATCCAAGCTCAGGGGTCTATAATTCACCCCTCCACTTT; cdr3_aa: CASSHPSSGVYNSPLHF
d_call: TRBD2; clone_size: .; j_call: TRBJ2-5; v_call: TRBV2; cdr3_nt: TGTGCCAGCAGGGGGACTAGCGGGCAAGAGACCCAGTACTTC; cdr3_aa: CASRGTSGQETQYF
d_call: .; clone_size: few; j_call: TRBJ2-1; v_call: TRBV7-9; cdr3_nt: TGTGCCAGCAGCGGAAACCAGTTCCGGGTTGCCAGTGAGCAGTTCTTC; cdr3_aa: CASSGNQFRVASEQFF
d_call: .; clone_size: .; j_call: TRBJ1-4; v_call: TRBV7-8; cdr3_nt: TGTGCCAGCAGCTTCACGCAAATCTCGGGAGCAGAGAATGAAAAACTGTTTTTT; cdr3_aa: CASSFTQISGAENEKLFF
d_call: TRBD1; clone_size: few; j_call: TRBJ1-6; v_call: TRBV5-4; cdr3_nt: TGTGCCAGCAGCTTGGCCCCAGGGGGTAATTCACCCCTCCACTTT; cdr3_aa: CASSLAPGGNSPLHF
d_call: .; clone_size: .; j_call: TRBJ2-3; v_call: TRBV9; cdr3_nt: TGTGCCAGCACCCCAACAGGGTTTGGCACAGATACGCAGTATTTT; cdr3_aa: CASTPTGFGTDTQYF
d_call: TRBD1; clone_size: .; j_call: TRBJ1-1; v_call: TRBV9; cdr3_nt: TGTGCCAGCAGCGTAGAGGGACAGGCCTACACTGAAGCTTTCTTT; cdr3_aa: CASSVEGQAYTEAFF
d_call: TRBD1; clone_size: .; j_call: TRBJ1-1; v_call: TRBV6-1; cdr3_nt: TGTGCCAGCAGTGAACGGACAGGGGGCGAGACTGAAGCTTTCTTT; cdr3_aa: CASSERTGGETEAFF